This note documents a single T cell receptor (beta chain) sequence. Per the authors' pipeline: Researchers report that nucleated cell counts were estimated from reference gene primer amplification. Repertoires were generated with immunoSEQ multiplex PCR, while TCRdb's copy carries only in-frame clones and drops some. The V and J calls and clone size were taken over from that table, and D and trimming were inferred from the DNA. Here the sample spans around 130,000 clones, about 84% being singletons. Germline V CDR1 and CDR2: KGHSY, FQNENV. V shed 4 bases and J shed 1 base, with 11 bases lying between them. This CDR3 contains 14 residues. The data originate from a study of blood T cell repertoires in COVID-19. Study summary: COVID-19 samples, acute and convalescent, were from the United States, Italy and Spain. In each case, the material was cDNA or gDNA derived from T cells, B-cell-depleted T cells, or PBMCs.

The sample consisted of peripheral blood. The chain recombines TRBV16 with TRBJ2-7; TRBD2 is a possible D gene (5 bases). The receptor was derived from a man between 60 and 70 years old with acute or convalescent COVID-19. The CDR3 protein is CASSLRGWSYEQYF. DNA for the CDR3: TGTGCCAGCAGCCTCCGGGGATGGTCCTACGAGCAGTACTTC.